The rows below give T cell receptor beta chains drawn from one sample of a study of CD8 T cells in ankylosing spondylitis. In TCRdb, the 5' RACE reads were re-called with MiXCR into one record per CDR3 protein. The data show just under 95,000 distinct CDR3 sequences, with about 9% seen just once and 5.1% held by the top ten. The source material was blood, either unsorted or a sorted T cell fraction (not recorded which). The receptors shown here come from a male donor with ankylosing spondylitis or in good health (not recorded which). The CDR3 runs from the conserved cysteine through the conserved F or W. A D gene is named only where the DNA matches it firmly. Clone sizes are given selectively: once, few, many, or a class where the clone is expanded.

j_call | v_call | d_call | clone_size | cdr3_aa | cdr3_nt
TRBJ1-6 | TRBV12-3/TRBV12-4 | TRBD1 | many | CASSLQGGNSPLHF | TGTGCCAGCAGTTTACAGGGGGGCAATTCACCCCTCCACTTT
TRBJ2-2 | TRBV27 | NA | many | CASSIWDTGGKGGELFF | TGTGCCAGCAGCATATGGGATACGGGGGGCAAAGGCGGGGAGCTGTTTTTT
TRBJ2-1 | TRBV5-1 | NA | many | CASSLGGVVYNEQFF | TGCGCCAGCTCTCTGGGCGGGGTTGTCTACAATGAGCAGTTCTTC
TRBJ2-1 | TRBV20-1 | TRBD2 | many | CSAKGLAGHNEQFF | TGCAGTGCTAAGGGACTAGCGGGGCACAATGAGCAGTTCTTC
TRBJ1-1 | TRBV20-1 | NA | many | CSAPLPKSGSEAFF | TGCAGTGCTCCCCTACCCAAGAGTGGTTCTGAAGCTTTCTTT
TRBJ2-1 | TRBV7-3 | TRBD2 | many | CASSLGLASYNEQFF | TGTGCCAGCAGCTTGGGACTAGCCTCCTACAATGAGCAGTTCTTC
TRBJ2-1 | TRBV2 | TRBD2 | NA | CASNRQLAGVNEQFF | TGTGCCAGCAACCGCCAGCTAGCGGGGGTCAATGAGCAGTTCTTC
TRBJ2-5 | TRBV28 | TRBD2 | many | CASSRGLAGAYQETQYF | TGTGCCAGCAGCCGCGGACTAGCGGGGGCCTACCAAGAGACCCAGTACTTC
TRBJ2-5 | TRBV5-1 | NA | many | CASSPGQKQETQYF | TGCGCCAGCAGCCCAGGACAGAAACAAGAGACCCAGTACTTC
TRBJ2-3 | TRBV7-8 | TRBD1 | many | CASSPGQGTHF | TGTGCCAGCAGCCCGGGACAGGGCACGCATTTT
TRBJ2-3 | TRBV5-1 | TRBD2 | many | CASRPSGATDTQYF | TGCGCCAGCAGACCTAGCGGGGCAACAGATACGCAGTATTTT
TRBJ2-3 | TRBV5-1 | TRBD2 | many | CASSLAGGGGRPSTDTQYF | TGCGCCAGCAGCTTGGCCGGAGGCGGGGGGCGACCTAGCACAGATACGCAGTATTTT
TRBJ2-2 | TRBV6-2/TRBV6-3 | NA | few | CASSRDLNTGELFF | TGTGCCAGCAGTCGGGACTTAAACACCGGGGAGCTGTTTTTT
TRBJ1-2 | TRBV5-1 | NA | NA | CASSLGQTYGYTF | TGCGCCAGCAGCCTCGGGCAGACCTATGGCTACACCTTC
TRBJ2-5 | TRBV20-1 | NA | many | CSANQRETQYF | TGCAGTGCTAATCAGAGGGAGACCCAGTACTTC
TRBJ2-1 | TRBV7-8 | NA | many | CASSSELGNEQFF | TGTGCCAGCAGCTCAGAGCTGGGGAATGAGCAGTTCTTC
TRBJ1-1 | TRBV28 | NA | many | CASSLVFAGNTEAFF | TGTGCCAGCAGTTTGGTTTTTGCGGGGAACACTGAAGCTTTCTTT
TRBJ2-7 | TRBV3-1 | TRBD1 | many | CASSQTGAKYEQYF | TGTGCCAGCAGCCAGACAGGGGCGAAATACGAGCAGTACTTC
TRBJ1-5 | TRBV28 | NA | many | CASKDRPHQPQHF | TGTGCCAGCAAAGACAGGCCCCACCAGCCCCAGCATTTT
TRBJ2-1 | TRBV25-1 | TRBD2 | NA | CASSAIAGGPHEQFF | TGTGCCAGCAGTGCCATAGCGGGGGGGCCCCATGAGCAGTTCTTC
TRBJ2-1 | TRBV3-1 | TRBD2 | few | CASSPPVGGANNEQFF | TGTGCCAGCAGCCCCCCTGTCGGGGGGGCTAATAATGAGCAGTTCTTC
TRBJ2-2 | TRBV3-1 | TRBD2 | many | CASSARERGAGELFF | TGTGCCAGCAGCGCCCGGGAGCGGGGGGCCGGGGAGCTGTTTTTT
TRBJ2-1 | TRBV12-3/TRBV12-4 | NA | many | CASSLGSLATYNEQFF | TGTGCCAGCAGTCTGGGATCCCTAGCCACATACAATGAGCAGTTCTTC
TRBJ1-1 | TRBV12-3/TRBV12-4 | NA | few | CASSFYQTGNTEAFF | TGTGCCAGCAGTTTTTATCAGACAGGGAACACTGAAGCTTTCTTT
TRBJ1-4 | TRBV5-1 | NA | many | CASSWAPGHATNEKLFF | TGCGCCAGCAGCTGGGCTCCGGGACACGCAACTAATGAAAAACTGTTTTTT
TRBJ2-2 | TRBV11-3 | TRBD1 | NA | CASSSRQGPNTGELFF | TGTGCCAGCAGCTCAAGACAGGGGCCGAACACCGGGGAGCTGTTTTTT
TRBJ2-1 | TRBV5-1 | NA | many | CASSLGGDNEQFF | TGTGCCAGCAGTTTAGGAGGGGACAATGAGCAGTTCTTC
TRBJ2-1 | TRBV27 | NA | many | CASSKGGQGRFHEQFF | TGTGCCAGCAGTAAAGGGGGGCAGGGGAGGTTCCATGAGCAGTTCTTC
TRBJ2-1 | TRBV7-2 | NA | NA | CASSLGNQGAEQFF | TGTGCCAGCAGCCTGGGGAATCAGGGTGCTGAGCAGTTCTTC
TRBJ2-2 | TRBV7-2 | NA | many | CASSLVVGELFF | TGTGCCAGCAGCTTAGTAGTCGGGGAGCTGTTTTTT
TRBJ1-3 | TRBV20-1 | NA | many | CSAGGPSGNTIYF | TGCAGTGCTGGGGGTCCCTCTGGAAACACCATATATTTT
TRBJ2-7 | TRBV7-9 | TRBD1 | NA | CASSRTGGAYEQYF | TGTGCCAGCAGCCGGACAGGGGGCGCTTACGAGCAGTACTTC
TRBJ2-5 | TRBV7-2 | NA | NA | CASSPPGLIAQETQYF | TGTGCCAGCAGCCCCCCGGGACTCATCGCCCAAGAGACCCAGTACTTC
TRBJ2-2 | TRBV7-7 | NA | many | CASSVVSGELFF | TGTGCTAGCAGCGTAGTTAGCGGGGAGCTGTTTTTT
TRBJ1-3 | TRBV28 | TRBD1 | many | CASAAGGPSGNTIYF | TGTGCCAGCGCTGCAGGGGGCCCCTCTGGAAACACCATATATTTT
TRBJ2-1 | TRBV6-5 | TRBD2 | many | CASRPTSGDYNEQFF | TGTGCCAGCAGACCGACTAGCGGGGACTACAATGAGCAGTTCTTC
TRBJ2-5 | TRBV30 | NA | many | CAWSTGGETQYF | TGTGCCTGGAGTACCGGGGGAGAGACCCAGTACTTC
TRBJ1-1 | TRBV7-9 | TRBD1 | few | CASSPGQGVFDTEAFF | TGTGCCAGCAGCCCGGGACAGGGGGTCTTCGACACTGAAGCTTTCTTT
TRBJ2-6 | TRBV12-3/TRBV12-4 | NA | many | CASSPVPGANVLTF | TGTGCCAGCAGTCCAGTGCCTGGGGCCAACGTCCTGACTTTC
TRBJ1-1 | TRBV28 | NA | many | CASRKGQTEAFF | TGTGCCAGCAGAAAAGGACAAACTGAAGCTTTCTTT
TRBJ2-3 | TRBV5-1 | TRBD2 | NA | CASSLDGGSTDTQYF | TGCGCCAGCAGCCTGGACGGGGGGAGCACAGATACGCAGTATTTT
TRBJ2-7 | TRBV21-1 | NA | many | CASSGGQGEPPSYEQYF | TGTGCCAGCAGCGGGGGACAGGGGGAGCCCCCCTCCTACGAGCAGTACTTC
TRBJ2-1 | TRBV6-2/TRBV6-3 | TRBD2 | many | CASSYSWTSGYYNEQFF | TGTGCCAGCAGTTACTCGTGGACTAGCGGCTACTACAATGAGCAGTTCTTC
TRBJ1-1 | TRBV11-3 | NA | many | CASTHAGRLNGYTEAFF | TGTGCCAGCACTCATGCGGGACGACTGAATGGTTATACTGAAGCTTTCTTT
TRBJ1-2 | TRBV20-1 | NA | many | CSASGSANYGYTF | TGCAGTGCTAGCGGTTCAGCTAACTATGGCTACACCTTC